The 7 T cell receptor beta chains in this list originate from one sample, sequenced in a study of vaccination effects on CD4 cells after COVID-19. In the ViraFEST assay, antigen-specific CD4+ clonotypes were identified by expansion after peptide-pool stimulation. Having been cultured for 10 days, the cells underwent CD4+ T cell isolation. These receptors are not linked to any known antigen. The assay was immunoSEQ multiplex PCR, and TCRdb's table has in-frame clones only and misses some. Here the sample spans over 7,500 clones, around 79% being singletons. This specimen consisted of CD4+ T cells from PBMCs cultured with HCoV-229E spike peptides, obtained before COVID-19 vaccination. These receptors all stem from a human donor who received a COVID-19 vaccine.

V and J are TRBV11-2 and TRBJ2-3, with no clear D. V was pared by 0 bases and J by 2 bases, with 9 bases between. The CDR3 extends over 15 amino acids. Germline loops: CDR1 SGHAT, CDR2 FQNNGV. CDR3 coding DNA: TGTGCCAGCAGCTTAGAGGCCGGATACACAGATACGCAGTATTTT. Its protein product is CASSLEAGYTDTQYF.

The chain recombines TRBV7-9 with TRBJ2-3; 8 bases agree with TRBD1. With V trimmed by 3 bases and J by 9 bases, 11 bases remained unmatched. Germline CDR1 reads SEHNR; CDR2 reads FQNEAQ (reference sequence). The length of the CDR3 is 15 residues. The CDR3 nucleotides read TGTGCCAGCAGCTTCATGGACAGGGAAGGAAGGACGCAGTATTTT. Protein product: CASSFMDREGRTQYF.

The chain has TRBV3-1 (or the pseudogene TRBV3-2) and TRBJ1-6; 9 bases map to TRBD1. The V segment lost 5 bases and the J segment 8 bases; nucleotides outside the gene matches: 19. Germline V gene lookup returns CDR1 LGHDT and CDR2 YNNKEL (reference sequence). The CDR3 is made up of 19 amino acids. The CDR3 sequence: CASSEGAGTGYRRDSPLHF. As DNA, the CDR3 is TGTGCCAGCAGCGAAGGGGCCGGGACAGGGTATAGGCGGGATTCACCCCTCCACTTT.

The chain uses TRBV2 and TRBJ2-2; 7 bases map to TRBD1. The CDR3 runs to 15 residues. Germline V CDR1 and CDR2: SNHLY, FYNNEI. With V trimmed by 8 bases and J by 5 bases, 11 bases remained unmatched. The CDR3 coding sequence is TGTGCCAGCGGTACCACGACAGGGTCGACCGGGGAGCTGTTTTTT. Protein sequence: CASGTTTGSTGELFF.

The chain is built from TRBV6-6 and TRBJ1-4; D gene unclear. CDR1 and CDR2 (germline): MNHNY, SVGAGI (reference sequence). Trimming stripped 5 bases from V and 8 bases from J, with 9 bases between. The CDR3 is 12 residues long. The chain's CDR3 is CASSRDEEKLFF. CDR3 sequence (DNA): TGTGCCAGCAGTAGGGATGAGGAAAAACTGTTTTTT.

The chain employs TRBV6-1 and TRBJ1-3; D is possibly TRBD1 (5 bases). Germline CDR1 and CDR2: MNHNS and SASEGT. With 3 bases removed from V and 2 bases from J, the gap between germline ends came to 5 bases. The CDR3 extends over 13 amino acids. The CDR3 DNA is TGTGCCAGCAGTGACAGGGCTGGAAACACCATATATTTT. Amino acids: CASSDRAGNTIYF.

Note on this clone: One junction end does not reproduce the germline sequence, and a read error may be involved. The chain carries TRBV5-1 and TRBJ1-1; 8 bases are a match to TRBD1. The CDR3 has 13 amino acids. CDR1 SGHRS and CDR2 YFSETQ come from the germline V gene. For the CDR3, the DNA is TGCGCCAGCAGCATTGACAGGGGCCAGAAAGGAGTCTTT. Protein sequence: CASSIDRGQKGVF.